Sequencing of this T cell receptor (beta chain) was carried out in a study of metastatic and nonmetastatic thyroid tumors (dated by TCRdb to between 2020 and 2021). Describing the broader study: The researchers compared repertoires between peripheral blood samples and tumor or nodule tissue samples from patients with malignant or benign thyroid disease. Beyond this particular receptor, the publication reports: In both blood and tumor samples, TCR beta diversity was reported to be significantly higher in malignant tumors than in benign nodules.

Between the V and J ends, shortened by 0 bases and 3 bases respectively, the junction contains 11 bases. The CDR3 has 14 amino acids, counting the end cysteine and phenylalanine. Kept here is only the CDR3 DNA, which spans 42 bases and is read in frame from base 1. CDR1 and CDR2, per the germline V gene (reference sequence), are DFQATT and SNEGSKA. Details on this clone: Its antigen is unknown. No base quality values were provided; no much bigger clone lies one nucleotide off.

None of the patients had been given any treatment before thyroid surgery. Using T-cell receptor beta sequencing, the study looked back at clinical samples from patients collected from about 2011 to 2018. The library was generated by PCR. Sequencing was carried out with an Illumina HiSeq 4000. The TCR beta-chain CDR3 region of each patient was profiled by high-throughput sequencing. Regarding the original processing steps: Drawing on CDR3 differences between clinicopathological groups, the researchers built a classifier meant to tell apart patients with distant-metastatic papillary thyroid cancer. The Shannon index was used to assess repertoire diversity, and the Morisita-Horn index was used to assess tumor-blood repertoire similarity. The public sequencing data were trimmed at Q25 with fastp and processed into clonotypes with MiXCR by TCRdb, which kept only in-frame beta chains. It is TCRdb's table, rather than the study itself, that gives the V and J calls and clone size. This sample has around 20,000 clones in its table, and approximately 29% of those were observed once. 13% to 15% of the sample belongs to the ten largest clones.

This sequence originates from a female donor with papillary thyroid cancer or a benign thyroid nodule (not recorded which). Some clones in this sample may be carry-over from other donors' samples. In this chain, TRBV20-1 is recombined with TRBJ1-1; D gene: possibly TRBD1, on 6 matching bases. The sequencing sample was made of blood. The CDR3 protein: CSARDDRHDTEAFF. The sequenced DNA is TGCAGTGCTAGAGACGACAGGCACGACACTGAAGCTTTCTTT.